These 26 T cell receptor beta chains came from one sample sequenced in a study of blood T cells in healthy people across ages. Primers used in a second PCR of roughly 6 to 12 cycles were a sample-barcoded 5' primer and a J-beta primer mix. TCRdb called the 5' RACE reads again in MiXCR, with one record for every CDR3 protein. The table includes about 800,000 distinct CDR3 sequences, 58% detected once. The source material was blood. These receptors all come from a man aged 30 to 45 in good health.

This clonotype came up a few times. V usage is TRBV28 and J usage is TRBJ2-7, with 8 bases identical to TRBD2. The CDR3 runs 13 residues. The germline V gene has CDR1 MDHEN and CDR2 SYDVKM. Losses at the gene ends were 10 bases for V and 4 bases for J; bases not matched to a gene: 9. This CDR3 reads CAIGGGPVYEQYF. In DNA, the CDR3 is TGTGCCATCGGGGGGGGACCGGTTTACGAGCAGTACTTC.

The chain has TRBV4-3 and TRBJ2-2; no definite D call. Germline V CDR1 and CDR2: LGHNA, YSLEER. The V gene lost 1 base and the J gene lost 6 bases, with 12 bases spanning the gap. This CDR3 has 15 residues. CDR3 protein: CASSQGVLGAGELFF. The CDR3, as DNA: TGCGCCAGCAGCCAAGGGGTGCTTGGGGCCGGGGAGCTGTTTTTT.

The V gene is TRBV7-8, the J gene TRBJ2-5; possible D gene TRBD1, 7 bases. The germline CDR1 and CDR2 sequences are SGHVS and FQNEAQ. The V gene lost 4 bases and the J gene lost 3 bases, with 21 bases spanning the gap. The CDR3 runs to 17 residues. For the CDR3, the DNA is TGTGCCAGCAGCTCCTCCCTGGGGGGACAGCGAGAAGAGACCCAGTACTTC. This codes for CASSSSLGGQREETQYF.

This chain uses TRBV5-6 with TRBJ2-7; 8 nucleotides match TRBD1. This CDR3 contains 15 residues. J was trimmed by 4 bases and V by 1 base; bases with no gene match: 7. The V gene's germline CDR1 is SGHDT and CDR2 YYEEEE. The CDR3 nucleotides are TGTGCCAGCAGCTTGTCGCACAGGGGGTCTTACGAGCAGTACTTC. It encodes CASSLSHRGSYEQYF. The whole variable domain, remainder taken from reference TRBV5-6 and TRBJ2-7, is DAGVTQSPTHLIKTRGQQVTLRCSPKSGHDTVSWYQQALGQGPQFIFQYYEEEERQRGNFPDRFSGHQFPNYSSELNVNALLLGDSALYLCASSLSHRGSYEQYFGPGTRLTVT.

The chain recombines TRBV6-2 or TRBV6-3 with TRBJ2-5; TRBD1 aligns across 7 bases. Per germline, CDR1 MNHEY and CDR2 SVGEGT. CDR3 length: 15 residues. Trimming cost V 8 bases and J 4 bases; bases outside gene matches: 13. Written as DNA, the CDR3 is TGTGCCAGCTGTCGTGGGACAGTATTGGTAGAGACCCAGTACTTC. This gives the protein CASCRGTVLVETQYF.

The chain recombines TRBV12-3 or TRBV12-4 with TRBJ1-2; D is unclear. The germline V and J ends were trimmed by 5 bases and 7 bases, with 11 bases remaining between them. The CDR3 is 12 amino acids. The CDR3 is CASSRSTSGYTF. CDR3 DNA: TGTGCCAGCAGTCGATCAACGTCTGGCTACACCTTC.

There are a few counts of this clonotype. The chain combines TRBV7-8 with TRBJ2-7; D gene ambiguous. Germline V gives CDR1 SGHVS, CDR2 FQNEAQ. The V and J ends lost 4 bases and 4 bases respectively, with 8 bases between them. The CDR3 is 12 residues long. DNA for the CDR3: TGTGCCAGCAGCTACCAAGGGTACGAGCAGTACTTC. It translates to CASSYQGYEQYF.

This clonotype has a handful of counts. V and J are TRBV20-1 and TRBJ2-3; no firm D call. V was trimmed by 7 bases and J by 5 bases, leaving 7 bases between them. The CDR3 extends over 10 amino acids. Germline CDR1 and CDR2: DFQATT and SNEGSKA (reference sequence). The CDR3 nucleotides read TGCAGTGTCCCCAAAGATACGCAGTATTTT. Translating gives CSVPKDTQYF.

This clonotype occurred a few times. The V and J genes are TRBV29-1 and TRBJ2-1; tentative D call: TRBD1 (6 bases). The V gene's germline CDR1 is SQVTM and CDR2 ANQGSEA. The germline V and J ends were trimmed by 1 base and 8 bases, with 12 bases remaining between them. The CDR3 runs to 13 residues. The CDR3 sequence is CSVEVGRGDEQFF. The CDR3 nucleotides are TGCAGCGTTGAAGTTGGCAGGGGAGATGAGCAGTTCTTC.

CDR3 coding DNA: TGTGCCAGCAGCCTAACGGGAGACACCTACAATGAGCAGTTCTTC. Translating it yields CASSLTGDTYNEQFF. The chain links TRBV7-2 to TRBJ2-1; D perhaps matches TRBD2 (6 bases). The germline V gene has CDR1 SGHTA and CDR2 FQGNSA. CDR3 length: 15 residues. The V end lost 5 bases, the J end lost 2 bases, and 13 bases lay between the germline ends.

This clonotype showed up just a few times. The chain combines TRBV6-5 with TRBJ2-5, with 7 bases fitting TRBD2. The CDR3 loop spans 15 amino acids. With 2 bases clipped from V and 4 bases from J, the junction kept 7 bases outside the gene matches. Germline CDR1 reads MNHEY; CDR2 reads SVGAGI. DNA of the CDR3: TGTGCCAGCAGTTACGGGGGGGGAAACGTAGAGACCCAGTACTTC. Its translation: CASSYGGGNVETQYF.

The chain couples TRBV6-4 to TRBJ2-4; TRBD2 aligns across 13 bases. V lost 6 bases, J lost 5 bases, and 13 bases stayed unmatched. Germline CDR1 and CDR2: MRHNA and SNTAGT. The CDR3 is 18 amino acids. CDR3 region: CASRATSGRAFCQNIQYF. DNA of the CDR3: TGTGCCAGCAGGGCTACTAGCGGGAGGGCCTTTTGTCAAAACATTCAGTACTTC.

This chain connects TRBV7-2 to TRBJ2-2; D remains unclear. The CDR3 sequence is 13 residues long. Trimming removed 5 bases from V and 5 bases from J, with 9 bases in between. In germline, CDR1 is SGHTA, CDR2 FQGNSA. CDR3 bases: TGTGCCAGCAGCCCAATAAGGACCGGGGAGCTGTTTTTT. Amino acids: CASSPIRTGELFF.

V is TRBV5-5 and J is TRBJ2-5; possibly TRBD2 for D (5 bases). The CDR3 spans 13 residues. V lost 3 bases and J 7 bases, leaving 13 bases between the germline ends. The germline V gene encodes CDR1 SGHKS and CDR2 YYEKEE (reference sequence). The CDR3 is CASSWAGEGTQYF. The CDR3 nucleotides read TGTGCCAGCAGCTGGGCCGGGGAAGGGACCCAGTACTTC. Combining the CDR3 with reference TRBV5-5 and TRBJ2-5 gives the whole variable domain DAGVTQSPTHLIKTRGQQVTLRCSPISGHKSVSWYQQVLGQGPQFIFQYYEKEERGRGNFPDRFSARQFPNYSSELNVNALLLGDSALYLCASSWAGEGTQYFGPGTRLLVL.

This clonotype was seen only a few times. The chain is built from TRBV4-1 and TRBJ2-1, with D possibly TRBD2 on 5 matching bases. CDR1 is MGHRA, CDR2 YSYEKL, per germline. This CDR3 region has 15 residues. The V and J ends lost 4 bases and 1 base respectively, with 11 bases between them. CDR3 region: CASSPTRVSYNEQFF. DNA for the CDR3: TGCGCCAGCAGCCCGACGAGGGTGTCCTACAATGAGCAGTTCTTC.

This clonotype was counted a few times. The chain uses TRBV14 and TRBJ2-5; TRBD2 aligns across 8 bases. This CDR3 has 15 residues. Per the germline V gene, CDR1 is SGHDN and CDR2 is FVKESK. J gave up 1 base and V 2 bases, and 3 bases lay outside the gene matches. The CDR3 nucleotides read TGTGCCAGCAGCCAAATAGCGGGGATCCAAGAGACCCAGTACTTC. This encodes CASSQIAGIQETQYF.

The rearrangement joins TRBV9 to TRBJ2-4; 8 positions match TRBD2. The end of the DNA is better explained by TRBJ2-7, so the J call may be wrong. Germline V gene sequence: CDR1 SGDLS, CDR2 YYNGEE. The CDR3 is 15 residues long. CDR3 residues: CASSPQERGPYEQYF. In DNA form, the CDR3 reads TGTGCCAGCAGCCCCCAGGAGCGGGGGCCCTACGAGCAGTACTTC.

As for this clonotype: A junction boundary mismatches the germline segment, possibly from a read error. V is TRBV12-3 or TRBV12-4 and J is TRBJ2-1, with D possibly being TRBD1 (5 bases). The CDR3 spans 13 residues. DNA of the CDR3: TGTGCCAGCAGTTTATGGTTGGACAATGAGCGGTTCTTC. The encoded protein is CASSLWLDNERFF.

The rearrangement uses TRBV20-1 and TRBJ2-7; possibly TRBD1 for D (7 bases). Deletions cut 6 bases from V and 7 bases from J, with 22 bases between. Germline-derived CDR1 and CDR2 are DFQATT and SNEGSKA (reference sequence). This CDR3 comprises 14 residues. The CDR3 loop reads CSANTGVGRNEQYF. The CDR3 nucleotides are TGCAGTGCCAATACAGGGGTGGGGAGGAATGAGCAGTACTTC.

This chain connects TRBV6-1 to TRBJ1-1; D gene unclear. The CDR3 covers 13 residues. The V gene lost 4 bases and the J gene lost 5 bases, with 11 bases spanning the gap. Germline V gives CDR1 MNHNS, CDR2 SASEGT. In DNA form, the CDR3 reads TGTGCCAGCAGTGGGAGGACTGTAACTGAAGCTTTCTTT. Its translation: CASSGRTVTEAFF.

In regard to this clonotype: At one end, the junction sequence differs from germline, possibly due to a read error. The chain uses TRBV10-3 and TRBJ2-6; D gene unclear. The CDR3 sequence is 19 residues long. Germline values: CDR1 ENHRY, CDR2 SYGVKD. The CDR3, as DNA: TGTGCCATCAGTCCTTTACTATCAGGACGGTCCTCTAGGGCCAACGTCCTGACTTTC. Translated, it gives CAISPLLSGRSSRANVLTF.

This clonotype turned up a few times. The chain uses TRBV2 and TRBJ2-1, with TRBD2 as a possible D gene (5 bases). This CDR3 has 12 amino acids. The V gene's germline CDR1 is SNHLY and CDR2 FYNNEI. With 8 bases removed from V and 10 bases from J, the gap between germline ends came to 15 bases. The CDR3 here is CASGPHGEEQFF. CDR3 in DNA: TGTGCCAGCGGGCCTCACGGGGAGGAGCAGTTCTTC.

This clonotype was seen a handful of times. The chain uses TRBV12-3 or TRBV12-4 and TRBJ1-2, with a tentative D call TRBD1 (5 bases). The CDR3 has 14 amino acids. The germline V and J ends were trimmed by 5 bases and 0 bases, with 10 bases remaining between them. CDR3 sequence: CASSHETANYGYTF. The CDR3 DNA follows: TGTGCCAGCAGTCATGAGACAGCTAACTATGGCTACACCTTC.

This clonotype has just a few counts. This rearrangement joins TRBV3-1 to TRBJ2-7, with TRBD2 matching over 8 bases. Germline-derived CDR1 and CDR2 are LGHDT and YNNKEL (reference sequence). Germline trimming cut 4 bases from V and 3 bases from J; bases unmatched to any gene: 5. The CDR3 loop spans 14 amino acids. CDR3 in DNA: TGTGCCAGCAGCCTTAGCGGGACCGTCTACGAGCAGTACTTC. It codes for CASSLSGTVYEQYF.

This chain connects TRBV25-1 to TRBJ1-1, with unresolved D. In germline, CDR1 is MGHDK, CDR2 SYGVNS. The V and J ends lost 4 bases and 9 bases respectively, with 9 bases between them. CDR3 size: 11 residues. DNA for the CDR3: TGTGCCAGCAGTGTCATAAGGCAAGCTTTCTTT. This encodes CASSVIRQAFF.

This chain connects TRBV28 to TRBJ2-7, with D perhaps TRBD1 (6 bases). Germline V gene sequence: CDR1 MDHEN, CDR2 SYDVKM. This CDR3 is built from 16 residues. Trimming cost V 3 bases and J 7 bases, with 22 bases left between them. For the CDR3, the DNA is TGTGCCAGCAGTTTGGGCAGGGGTCAGTCGAGCGTGGAGCAGTACTTC. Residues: CASSLGRGQSSVEQYF.